Listed below are T cell receptor beta chains from one sample, sequenced in a study of a mutant IDH1 vaccine in newly diagnosed glioma. Their antigens remain unidentified. Sequencing was performed with immunoSEQ multiplex PCR; in TCRdb, only in-frame clones are kept and a portion is missing. In the table there are 20,000 to 30,000 clones, approximately 82% of which are singletons. The sequenced sample was PBMCs, obtained from a glioma patient whose treatment included an IDH1 peptide vaccine. These receptors originate from a man under 40 with glioma. The CDR3 runs from the conserved cysteine through the conserved F or W. The D gene is left open where the match is weak. The size field is filled for only some rows; it gives once, few, many or a size class.

D: TRBD1
size: NA
V: TRBV29-1
J: TRBJ1-1
CDR3: CSVATGDAEAFF
DNA: TGCAGCGTTGCGACAGGGGACGCTGAAGCTTTCTTT

D: TRBD1
size: NA
V: TRBV29-1
J: TRBJ2-7
CDR3: CSVRRTGGSYEQYF
DNA: TGCAGCGTTCGCCGGACAGGGGGATCCTACGAGCAGTACTTC

D: NA
size: NA
V: TRBV6-5
J: TRBJ2-2
CDR3: CASSPSRGNTGELFF
DNA: TGTGCCAGCAGCCCCAGTAGGGGGAACACCGGGGAGCTGTTTTTT

D: NA
size: once
V: TRBV25-1
J: TRBJ2-3
CDR3: CASSDFGADTQYF
DNA: TGTGCCAGCAGTGATTTCGGGGCAGATACGCAGTATTTT

D: NA
size: NA
V: TRBV4-3
J: TRBJ2-7
CDR3: CASSQGRTLYHEQYF
DNA: TGCGCCAGCAGCCAAGGGAGGACGTTATACCACGAGCAGTACTTC

D: TRBD1
size: NA
V: TRBV6-5
J: TRBJ2-1
CDR3: CASRLTGGIHNEQFF
DNA: TGTGCCAGCAGGCTGACAGGGGGCATTCACAATGAGCAGTTCTTC

D: TRBD1
size: NA
V: TRBV4-1
J: TRBJ1-2
CDR3: CASSRSKETGGNYGYTF
DNA: TGCGCCAGCAGCCGGTCAAAAGAGACAGGGGGTAACTATGGCTACACCTTC

D: TRBD1
size: once
V: TRBV29-1
J: TRBJ1-2
CDR3: CSGTQGAAYGYTF
DNA: TGCAGCGGTACACAGGGGGCTGCGTATGGCTACACCTTC

D: NA
size: NA
V: TRBV5-6
J: TRBJ1-1
CDR3: CASSLWGGANTEAFF
DNA: TGTGCCAGCAGCTTGTGGGGGGGAGCGAACACTGAAGCTTTCTTT

D: NA
size: NA
V: TRBV27
J: TRBJ1-1
CDR3: CASSLSGETVDTEAFF
DNA: TGTGCCAGCAGTTTATCAGGGGAGACGGTGGACACTGAAGCTTTCTTT

D: NA
size: NA
V: TRBV7-3
J: TRBJ2-3
CDR3: CASSLTLSDTQYF
DNA: TGTGCCAGCAGCTTAACGTTGTCAGATACGCAGTATTTT

D: TRBD2
size: NA
V: TRBV4-1
J: TRBJ2-3
CDR3: CASSDGLAGETDTQYF
DNA: TGCGCCAGCAGCGACGGACTAGCGGGAGAAACAGATACGCAGTATTTT

D: TRBD1
size: NA
V: TRBV5-4
J: TRBJ2-7
CDR3: CASSDGQGTSYEQYF
DNA: TGTGCCAGCAGCGACGGACAGGGAACCTCCTACGAGCAGTACTTC

D: NA
size: NA
V: TRBV5-6
J: TRBJ2-3
CDR3: CASSLEGSGTDTQYF
DNA: TGTGCCAGCAGCTTGGAGGGTAGCGGCACGGATACGCAGTATTTT

D: TRBD1
size: NA
V: TRBV19
J: TRBJ2-5
CDR3: CASSIGDRGQETQYF
DNA: TGTGCCAGTAGTATAGGGGACAGGGGGCAAGAGACCCAGTACTTC

D: TRBD2
size: NA
V: TRBV11-3
J: TRBJ2-7
CDR3: CASSHVGGAGEQYF
DNA: TGTGCCAGCAGTCATGTCGGGGGGGCCGGCGAGCAGTACTTC

D: NA
size: NA
V: TRBV4-1
J: TRBJ1-2
CDR3: CASSPEDGDYGYTF
DNA: TGCGCCAGCAGCCCGGAGGACGGTGATTATGGCTACACCTTC

D: NA
size: NA
V: TRBV10-1
J: TRBJ2-7
CDR3: CASSSRESVEQYF
DNA: TGCGCCAGCAGTTCGAGGGAGTCTGTCGAGCAGTACTTC

D: NA
size: NA
V: TRBV27
J: TRBJ1-2
CDR3: CASSSLGRGGGGYTF
DNA: TGTGCCAGCAGTTCCCTGGGGAGGGGGGGCGGTGGCTACACCTTC

D: NA
size: NA
V: TRBV5-1
J: TRBJ1-1
CDR3: CASSLAGTPNEAFF
DNA: TGCGCCAGCAGCTTGGCCGGGACGCCAAACGAAGCTTTCTTT

D: NA
size: NA
V: TRBV6-5
J: TRBJ1-5
CDR3: CASSYSDGNQPQHF
DNA: TGTGCCAGCAGTTATTCCGACGGGAATCAGCCCCAGCATTTT

D: TRBD1
size: NA
V: TRBV6-6
J: TRBJ2-7
CDR3: CASSYPGQVYEQYF
DNA: TGTGCCAGCAGTTACCCGGGACAGGTCTACGAGCAGTACTTC

D: NA
size: NA
V: TRBV29-1
J: TRBJ1-4
CDR3: CSSEAATNEKLFF
DNA: TGCAGCTCCGAGGCGGCAACTAATGAAAAACTGTTTTTT

D: NA
size: NA
V: TRBV13
J: TRBJ2-2
CDR3: CASSYGLKTDRATGELFF
DNA: TGTGCCAGCAGCTATGGACTAAAAACGGACAGAGCTACCGGGGAGCTGTTTTTT

D: NA
size: NA
V: TRBV6-1
J: TRBJ2-7
CDR3: CASSEVPGPYEQYF
DNA: TGTGCCAGCAGTGAAGTCCCAGGGCCCTACGAGCAGTACTTC

D: NA
size: few
V: TRBV7-9
J: TRBJ2-2
CDR3: CASSPGGELFF
DNA: TGTGCCAGCAGCCCGGGCGGGGAGCTGTTTTTT

D: NA
size: NA
V: TRBV6-7
J: TRBJ2-7
CDR3: CASSYSSKGTRDLVSHEQYF
DNA: TGTGCCAGCAGTTACTCGAGTAAAGGGACTCGAGACTTGGTCAGCCACGAGCAGTACTTC

D: TRBD1
size: NA
V: TRBV28
J: TRBJ2-7
CDR3: CASSLSGTGLSEQYF
DNA: TGTGCCAGCAGTCTTTCCGGGACAGGGTTAAGCGAGCAGTACTTC

D: NA
size: NA
V: TRBV5-6
J: TRBJ1-6
CDR3: CASSLVSENSPLHF
DNA: TGTGCCAGCAGCTTGGTCTCAGAGAATTCACCCCTCCACTTT

D: TRBD2
size: NA
V: TRBV5-1
J: TRBJ2-1
CDR3: CASSLLTSGREVEQFF
DNA: TGCGCCAGCAGCTTGTTGACTAGCGGGAGGGAGGTCGAGCAGTTCTTC

D: TRBD1
size: NA
V: TRBV19
J: TRBJ2-2
CDR3: CASTDLDPGQGDWGELFF
DNA: TGTGCCAGTACCGACCTCGATCCGGGACAGGGTGATTGGGGGGAGCTGTTTTTT

D: TRBD2
size: NA
V: TRBV2
J: TRBJ2-1
CDR3: CAGWGTVREGNEQFF
DNA: TGTGCCGGCTGGGGAACAGTCCGGGAGGGCAATGAGCAGTTCTTC

D: NA
size: few
V: TRBV5-5
J: TRBJ1-5
CDR3: CASSLEPNGHQPQHF
DNA: TGTGCCAGCAGCTTGGAGCCCAACGGACATCAGCCCCAGCATTTT

D: NA
size: NA
V: TRBV5-1
J: TRBJ2-5
CDR3: CASSGTGRGEETQYF
DNA: TGCGCCAGCAGCGGGACGGGGCGGGGAGAAGAGACCCAGTACTTC

D: NA
size: once
V: TRBV30
J: TRBJ2-5
CDR3: CAWSWGSGEETQYF
DNA: TGTGCCTGGAGTTGGGGTAGCGGAGAAGAGACCCAGTACTTC

D: TRBD1
size: NA
V: TRBV10-3
J: TRBJ2-3
CDR3: CAISGGTGADTQYF
DNA: TGTGCCATCAGTGGGGGGACAGGCGCAGATACGCAGTATTTT

D: NA
size: NA
V: TRBV10-3
J: TRBJ1-6
CDR3: CAISDEGTYNSPLHF
DNA: TGTGCCATCAGTGACGAGGGAACCTATAATTCACCCCTCCACTTT

D: NA
size: NA
V: TRBV7-2
J: TRBJ1-5
CDR3: CASSLTPGSNQPQHF
DNA: TGTGCCAGCAGCTTAACGCCGGGTAGCAATCAGCCCCAGCATTTT

D: NA
size: NA
V: TRBV27
J: TRBJ2-1
CDR3: CATVRDNEQFF
DNA: TGTGCCACCGTGAGAGACAATGAGCAGTTCTTC

D: NA
size: NA
V: TRBV5-1
J: TRBJ2-5
CDR3: CASSLATVGVGETQYF
DNA: TGCGCCAGCAGCTTGGCCACAGTGGGGGTAGGGGAGACCCAGTACTTC

D: NA
size: NA
V: TRBV20-1
J: TRBJ2-5
CDR3: CSAQNQETQYF
DNA: TGCAGTGCTCAGAATCAAGAGACCCAGTACTTC

D: NA
size: NA
V: TRBV29-1
J: TRBJ2-5
CDR3: CSVDTSGARETQYF
DNA: TGCAGCGTTGACACCTCAGGGGCACGGGAGACCCAGTACTTC

D: NA
size: NA
V: TRBV6-1
J: TRBJ1-1
CDR3: CASSDQFYTEAFF
DNA: TGTGCCAGCAGTGACCAATTCTACACTGAAGCTTTCTTT

D: TRBD2
size: NA
V: TRBV9
J: TRBJ2-1
CDR3: CASSVGAGGPHNEQFF
DNA: TGTGCCAGCAGCGTAGGTGCGGGAGGGCCCCACAATGAGCAGTTCTTC

D: NA
size: NA
V: TRBV4-1
J: TRBJ1-4
CDR3: CASSQESGQNRATNEKLFF
DNA: TGCGCCAGCAGCCAAGAATCGGGACAAAATAGGGCCACTAATGAAAAACTGTTTTTT

D: NA
size: NA
V: TRBV30
J: TRBJ2-7
CDR3: CAWSGQGNHEQYF
DNA: TGTGCCTGGAGTGGCCAGGGCAACCACGAGCAGTACTTC

D: TRBD1
size: NA
V: TRBV6-6
J: TRBJ2-5
CDR3: CASSLFRGHETQYF
DNA: TGTGCCAGCAGTCTGTTCAGGGGGCATGAGACCCAGTACTTC

D: NA
size: NA
V: TRBV6-1
J: TRBJ2-5
CDR3: CASSEFSGETQYF
DNA: TGTGCCAGCAGTGAATTCTCAGGGGAGACCCAGTACTTC

D: NA
size: NA
V: TRBV7-9
J: TRBJ2-1
CDR3: CASSLSLFEIHSYNEQFF
DNA: TGTGCCAGCAGCTTATCGCTCTTCGAGATACATTCCTACAATGAGCAGTTCTTC

D: TRBD1
size: NA
V: TRBV5-1
J: TRBJ1-1
CDR3: CASSWGQDYTEAFF
DNA: TGCGCCAGCAGCTGGGGACAGGATTACACTGAAGCTTTCTTT

D: TRBD1
size: NA
V: TRBV19
J: TRBJ1-3
CDR3: CASSETGETGNTIYF
DNA: TGTGCCAGTAGTGAGACAGGGGAAACTGGAAACACCATATATTTT

D: NA
size: NA
V: TRBV19
J: TRBJ2-7
CDR3: CASSIGGGGGPFVF
DNA: TGTGCCAGTAGTATAGGTGGAGGTGGCGGGCCGTTTGTCTTC

D: NA
size: NA
V: TRBV7-9
J: TRBJ2-5
CDR3: CASSPKGEVQETQYF
DNA: TGTGCCAGCAGCCCTAAGGGTGAGGTCCAAGAGACCCAGTACTTC

D: TRBD1
size: NA
V: TRBV9
J: TRBJ1-5
CDR3: CASSAGTGRNQPQHF
DNA: TGTGCCAGCAGCGCCGGGACAGGAAGAAATCAGCCCCAGCATTTT

D: NA
size: NA
V: TRBV28
J: TRBJ2-7
CDR3: CASSSSRKQASF
DNA: TGTGCCAGCAGCAGTTCAAGGAAACAGGCCTCATTC

D: NA
size: NA
V: TRBV4-1
J: TRBJ1-5
CDR3: CASSQESGGISNQPQHF
DNA: TGCGCCAGCAGCCAAGAAAGCGGGGGGATAAGCAATCAGCCCCAGCATTTT